The clone carrying this T cell receptor beta chain was seen a single time. Measured with immunoSEQ multiplex PCR; TCRdb has only the in-frame clones, and not every one. Of some 140,000 clones listed, 80% to 90% were seen once; the top ten hold 3.3%. The data derive from a study of cytotoxic CD8 clonotypes in ibrutinib-treated CLL. V lost 3 bases, J lost 0 bases, and 21 bases lay in between. This CDR3 is 19 amino acids long. Germline values: CDR1 LNHDA, CDR2 SQIVND (reference sequence). This receptor was taken from a human donor with chronic lymphocytic leukemia. This material consisted of PBMCs, taken after 24 months of ibrutinib treatment. The chain has TRBV19 and TRBJ1-3; no clear D. The CDR3 coding sequence is TGTGCCAGTAGTATGAATCGGGGTGTCGTACCTAACTCTGGAAACACCATATATTTT. Encoded protein: CASSMNRGVVPNSGNTIYF.